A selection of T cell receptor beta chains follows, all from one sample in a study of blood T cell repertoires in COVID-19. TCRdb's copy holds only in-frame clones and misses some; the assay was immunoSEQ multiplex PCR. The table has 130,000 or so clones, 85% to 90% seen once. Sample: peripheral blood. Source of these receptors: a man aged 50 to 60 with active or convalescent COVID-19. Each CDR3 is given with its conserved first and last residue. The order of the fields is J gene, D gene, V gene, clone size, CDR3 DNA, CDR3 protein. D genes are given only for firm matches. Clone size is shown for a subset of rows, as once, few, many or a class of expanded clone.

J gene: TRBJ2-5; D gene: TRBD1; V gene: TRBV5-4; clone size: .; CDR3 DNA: TGTGCCAGCAGCTACAGGGGGCTCGAGACCCAGTACTTC; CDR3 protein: CASSYRGLETQYF
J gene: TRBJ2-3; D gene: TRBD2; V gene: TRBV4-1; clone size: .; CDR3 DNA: TGCGCCAGCAGCCAGCGGACTAGCGGGGGGTCATATACGCAGTATTTT; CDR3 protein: CASSQRTSGGSYTQYF
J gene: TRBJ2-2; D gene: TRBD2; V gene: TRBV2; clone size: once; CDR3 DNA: TGTGCCAGCCGGTTACTAGCGGGAGCCGGGGAGCTGTTTTTT; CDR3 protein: CASRLLAGAGELFF
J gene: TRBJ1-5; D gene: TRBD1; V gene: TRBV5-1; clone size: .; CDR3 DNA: TGCGCCAGCAGCTTGGCTCAGGGGGGTCAGCCCCAGCATTTT; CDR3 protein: CASSLAQGGQPQHF
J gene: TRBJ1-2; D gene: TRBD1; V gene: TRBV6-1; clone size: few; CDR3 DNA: TGTGCCAGCAGTGAAGAACCGGGACAGCACTATGGCTACACCTTC; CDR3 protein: CASSEEPGQHYGYTF
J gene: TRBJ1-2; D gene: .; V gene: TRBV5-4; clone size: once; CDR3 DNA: TGTGCCAGCAGCTTGGCTCAGGCCAACTATGGCTACACCTTC; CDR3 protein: CASSLAQANYGYTF
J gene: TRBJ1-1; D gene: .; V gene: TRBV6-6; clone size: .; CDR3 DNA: TGTGCCAGCAGTTACGGAGAGGGGAACACTGAAGCTTTCTTT; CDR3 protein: CASSYGEGNTEAFF
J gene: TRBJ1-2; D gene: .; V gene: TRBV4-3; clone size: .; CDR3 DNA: TGCGCCAGCAGCCAAGCCCAGGGCGGTGACTATGGCTACACCTTC; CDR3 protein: CASSQAQGGDYGYTF
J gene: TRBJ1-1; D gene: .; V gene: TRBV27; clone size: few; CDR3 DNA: TGTGCCAGCAGTACGCAGGGGTACACTGAAGCTTTCTTT; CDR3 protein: CASSTQGYTEAFF
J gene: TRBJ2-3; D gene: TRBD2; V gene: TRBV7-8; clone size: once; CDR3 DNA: TGTGCCAGCAGCTTACAGATAGCGGGGAGCACAGATACGCAGTATTTT; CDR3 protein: CASSLQIAGSTDTQYF
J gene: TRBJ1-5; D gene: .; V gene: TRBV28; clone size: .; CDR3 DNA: TGTGCCAGCAGTTTTCGAGGGGACATGAGTCAGCCCCAGCATTTT; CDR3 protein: CASSFRGDMSQPQHF
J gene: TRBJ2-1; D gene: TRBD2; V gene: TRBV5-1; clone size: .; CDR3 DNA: TGCGCCAGCAGCTTGGAGTTAGCGGGACGGTCCTACAATGAGCAGTTCTTC; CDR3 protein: CASSLELAGRSYNEQFF
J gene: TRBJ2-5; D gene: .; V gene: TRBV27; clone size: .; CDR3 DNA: TGTGCCAGCAGTCCACAGGGTCTTGAGACCCAGTACTTC; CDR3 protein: CASSPQGLETQYF
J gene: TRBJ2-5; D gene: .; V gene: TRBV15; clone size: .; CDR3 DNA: TGTGCCACCAGCAGGGGAGTCGGAGAGACCCAGTACTTC; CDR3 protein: CATSRGVGETQYF
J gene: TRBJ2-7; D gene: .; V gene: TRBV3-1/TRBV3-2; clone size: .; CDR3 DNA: TGTGCCAGCAGCCAAACAGCTACTTCGTACGAGCAGTACTTC; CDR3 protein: CASSQTATSYEQYF
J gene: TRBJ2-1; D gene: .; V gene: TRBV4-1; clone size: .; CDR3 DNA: TGCGCCAGCAGCCAAGTTATCGGTTCGTTGGCCCGTCGGGGTTACAGCAGTGAGCAGTTCTTC; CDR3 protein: CASSQVIGSLARRGYSSEQFF
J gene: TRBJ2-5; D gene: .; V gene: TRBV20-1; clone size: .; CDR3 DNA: TGCAGTGCTAGTGATGACGGGGGAGAGACCCAGTACTTC; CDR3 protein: CSASDDGGETQYF
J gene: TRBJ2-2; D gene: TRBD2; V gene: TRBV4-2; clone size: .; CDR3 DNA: TGTGCCAGCAGCCAAGCTCTAGCGGGAGGTCCCGGGGAGCTGTTTTTT; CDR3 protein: CASSQALAGGPGELFF
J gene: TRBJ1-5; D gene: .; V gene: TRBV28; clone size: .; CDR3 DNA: TGTGCCAGCAGTTTATACAGGACACCTAATCAGCCCCAGCATTTT; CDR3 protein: CASSLYRTPNQPQHF
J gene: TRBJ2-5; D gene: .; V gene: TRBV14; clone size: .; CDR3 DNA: TGTGCCAGCAGCCAAGATACGGGGGGCACGGAGACCCAGTACTTC; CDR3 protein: CASSQDTGGTETQYF
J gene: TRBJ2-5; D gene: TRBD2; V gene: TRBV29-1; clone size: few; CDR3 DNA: TGCAGCGTTTCACTAGCGGGAGGTACCCAAGAGACCCAGTACTTC; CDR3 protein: CSVSLAGGTQETQYF
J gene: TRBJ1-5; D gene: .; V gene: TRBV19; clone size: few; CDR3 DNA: TGTGCCAGTAGGACCCGGGACACTAATCAGCCCCAGCATTTT; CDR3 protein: CASRTRDTNQPQHF
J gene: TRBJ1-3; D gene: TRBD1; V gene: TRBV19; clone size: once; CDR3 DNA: TGTGCCAGTAGTGACCGACAGGGGCGGAACACCATATATTTT; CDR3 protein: CASSDRQGRNTIYF
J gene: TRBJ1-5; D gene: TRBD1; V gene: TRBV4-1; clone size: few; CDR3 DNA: TGCGCCAGCAGCCAAACCGGGACAGCGGGCAATCAGCCCCAGCATTTT; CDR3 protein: CASSQTGTAGNQPQHF
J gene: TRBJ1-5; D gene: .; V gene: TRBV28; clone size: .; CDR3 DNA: TGTGCCAGCAATCCCAGTGGGGCGTGGCAGCCCCAGCATTTT; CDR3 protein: CASNPSGAWQPQHF
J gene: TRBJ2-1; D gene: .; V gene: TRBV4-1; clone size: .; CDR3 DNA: TGCGCCAGCAGCCAAGGCCCCCGTTCGGAGGGTAACTCCTACAATGAGCAGTTCTTC; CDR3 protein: CASSQGPRSEGNSYNEQFF
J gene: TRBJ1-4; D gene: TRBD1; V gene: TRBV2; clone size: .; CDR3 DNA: TGTGCCAGCTCGGGACAGGGTCTCTTTAATGAAAAACTGTTTTTT; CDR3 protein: CASSGQGLFNEKLFF
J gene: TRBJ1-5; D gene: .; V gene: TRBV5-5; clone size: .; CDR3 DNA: TGTGCCAGCAGCTCCGGACAAAGCAATCAGCCCCAGCATTTT; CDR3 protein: CASSSGQSNQPQHF
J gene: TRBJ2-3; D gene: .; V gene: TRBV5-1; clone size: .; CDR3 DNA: TGCGCCAGCAGCTTGGGATCTGCGGGGACCACAGATACGCAGTATTTT; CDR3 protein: CASSLGSAGTTDTQYF
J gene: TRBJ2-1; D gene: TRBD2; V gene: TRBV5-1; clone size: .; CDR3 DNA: TGCGCCAGCAGCTTGTCCCCTCTAGCGGGAGCCCACAATGAGCAGTTCTTC; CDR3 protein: CASSLSPLAGAHNEQFF
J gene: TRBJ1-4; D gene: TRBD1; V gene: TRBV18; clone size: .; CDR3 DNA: TGTGCCAGCAGGACAGGAGATGAAAAACTGTTTTTT; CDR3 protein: CASRTGDEKLFF
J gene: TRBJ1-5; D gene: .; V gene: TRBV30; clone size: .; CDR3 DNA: TGTGCCTGGAGATCAGGGGACAATCAGCCCCAGCATTTT; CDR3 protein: CAWRSGDNQPQHF
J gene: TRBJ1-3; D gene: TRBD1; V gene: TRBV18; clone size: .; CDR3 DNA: TGTGCCAGCTCACCAACAGGGGCGGTTGGAAACACCATATATTTT; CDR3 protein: CASSPTGAVGNTIYF
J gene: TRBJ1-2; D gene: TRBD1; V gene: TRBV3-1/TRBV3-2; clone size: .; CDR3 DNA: TGTGCCAGCAGCCAGGGACAGGGGAGCAGCTACACCTTC; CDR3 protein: CASSQGQGSSYTF
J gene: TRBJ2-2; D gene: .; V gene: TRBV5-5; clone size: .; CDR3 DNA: TGTGCCAGCAGCCTGGACGGACAGCAAGCGAACACCGGGGAGCTGTTTTTT; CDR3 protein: CASSLDGQQANTGELFF
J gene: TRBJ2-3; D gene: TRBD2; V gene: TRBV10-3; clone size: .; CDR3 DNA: TGTGCCATCAGGACGGGACTAGCGGGTAGCACAGATACGCAGTATTTT; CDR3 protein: CAIRTGLAGSTDTQYF
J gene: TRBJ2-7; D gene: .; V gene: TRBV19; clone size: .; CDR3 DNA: TGTGCCAGCTCTGAGGAGAACTCGAACTCCTACGAGCAGTACTTC; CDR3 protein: CASSEENSNSYEQYF
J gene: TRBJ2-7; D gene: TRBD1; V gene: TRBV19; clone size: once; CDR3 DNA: TGTGCCAGTAGCGACAGGGGGTCCTACGAGCAGTACTTC; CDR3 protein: CASSDRGSYEQYF
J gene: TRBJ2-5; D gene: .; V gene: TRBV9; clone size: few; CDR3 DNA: TGTGCCAGCAGCGAGGGGGAGGGGGTAGGAGAGACCCAGTACTTC; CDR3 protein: CASSEGEGVGETQYF
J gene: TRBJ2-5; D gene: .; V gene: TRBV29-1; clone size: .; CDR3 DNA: TGCAGCGCCGTCCTCTGGGGAGGAGAGACCCAGTACTTC; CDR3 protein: CSAVLWGGETQYF
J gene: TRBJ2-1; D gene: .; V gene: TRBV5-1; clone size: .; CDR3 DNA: TGCGCCAGCAGGTCTGGACAGCTCTCCTACAATGAGCAGTTCTTC; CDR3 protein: CASRSGQLSYNEQFF
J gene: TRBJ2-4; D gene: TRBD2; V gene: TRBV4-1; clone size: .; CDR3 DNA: TGCGCCAGCAGCCAAGATGGCCTAGCGGGAGGGTACCTAGCCAAAAACATTCAGTACTTC; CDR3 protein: CASSQDGLAGGYLAKNIQYF
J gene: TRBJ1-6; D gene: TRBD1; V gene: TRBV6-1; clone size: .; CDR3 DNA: TGTGCCAGCAGTGAAGTGGGACAGAAATTGAGCTCCTATAATTCACCCCTCCACTTT; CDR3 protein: CASSEVGQKLSSYNSPLHF
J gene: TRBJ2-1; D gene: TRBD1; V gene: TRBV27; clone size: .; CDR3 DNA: TGTGCCAGCAGTTTATGGGACAGGGGCTCCTACAATGAGCAGTTCTTC; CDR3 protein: CASSLWDRGSYNEQFF
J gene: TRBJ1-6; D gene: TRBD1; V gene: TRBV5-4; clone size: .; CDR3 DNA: TGTGCCAGCAGCTTCAGGACAGGAACCAATTCACCCCTCCACTTT; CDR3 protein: CASSFRTGTNSPLHF
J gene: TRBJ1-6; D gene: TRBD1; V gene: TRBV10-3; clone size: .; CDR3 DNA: TGTGCCATCAGTGAGTCCGGACAGGGTATGGATAATTCACCCCTCCACTTT; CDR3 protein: CAISESGQGMDNSPLHF
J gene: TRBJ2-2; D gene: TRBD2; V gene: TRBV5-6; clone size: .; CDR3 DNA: TGTGCCAGCAGCTTGGTCAGCGGGGGGGCAACCGGGGAGCTGTTTTTT; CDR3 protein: CASSLVSGGATGELFF
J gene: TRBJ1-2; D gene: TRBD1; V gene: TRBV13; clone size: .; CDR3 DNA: TGTGCCAGCAGCACCGGACAGGCACCCGGCTACACCTTC; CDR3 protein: CASSTGQAPGYTF
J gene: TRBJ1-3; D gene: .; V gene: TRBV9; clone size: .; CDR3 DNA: TGTGCCAGCGGAAGGACGGGAAGTTCTGGAAACACCATATATTTT; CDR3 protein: CASGRTGSSGNTIYF
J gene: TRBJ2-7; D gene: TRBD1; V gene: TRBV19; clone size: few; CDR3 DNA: TGTGCCAGTAGTCACGATGCCCAACGACAGGGACGGGGCTCCTACGAGCAGTACTTC; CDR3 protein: CASSHDAQRQGRGSYEQYF